This T cell receptor beta chain was observed in a study of blood T cell repertoires in COVID-19. Looking at the study overall: Researchers got acute and convalescent COVID-19 samples from the United States, Italy and Spain. From T cells, B-cell-depleted T cells, or PBMCs came the material, which was cDNA or gDNA.

The CDR3 covers 14 residues. Per germline, CDR1 SGHAT and CDR2 FQNNGV. Trimming left V 6 bases short and J 7 bases short, with 16 bases between. Authors' methods: Estimated nucleated cell counts came from reference gene primer amplification. Generated by immunoSEQ multiplex PCR, the TCRdb table keeps only in-frame clones and is missing some. V and J calls and clone size come straight from that table; D and trimming were deduced from the DNA. The table lists 150,000 to 200,000 clones, around 83% of them singletons. Followed over time, Seattle patients had been enrolled while infection was active. The V and J genes are TRBV11-2 and TRBJ2-1; the D gene is possibly TRBD2 (6 bases). The source is a woman aged 65 to 85 with COVID-19, enrolled during active disease. The sample comprised peripheral blood. In DNA form, the CDR3 reads TGTGCCAGCAGACCCCCTGGGGGAGGTAATGAGCAGTTCTTC. Translation gives CASRPPGGGNEQFF.